These 20 T cell receptor beta chains share one sample of origin, sequenced in a study of cytomegalovirus exposure and HLA in healthy donors. Assay used: immunoSEQ multiplex PCR; TCRdb lists only in-frame clones, some missing. The data contain over 200,000 clones, roughly 88% of them seen just once; the ten biggest clones take up just over 3%. Material for sequencing was PBMCs. These receptor sequences come from a young woman in good health and CMV-seronegative.

The gene calls are TRBV4-1 and TRBJ2-1; 12 positions agree with TRBD2. This CDR3 is built from 16 residues. Germline values: CDR1 MGHRA, CDR2 YSYEKL. The V segment lost 3 bases and the J segment 6 bases; nucleotides outside the gene matches: 6. In DNA, the CDR3 is TGCGCCAGCAGCCAGGTCGGACTAGCGGGGTCCAATGAGCAGTTCTTC. Its translation: CASSQVGLAGSNEQFF.

The gene calls are TRBV19 and TRBJ2-7, with D perhaps TRBD2 (6 bases). Germline loops: CDR1 LNHDA, CDR2 SQIVND (reference sequence). The CDR3 contains 19 residues. Trimming stripped 4 bases from V and 0 bases from J, with 25 bases between. The CDR3 nucleotides read TGTGCCAGTAGTACCGGACTATGGGGCCGGGTACCCTCCTCCTACGAGCAGTACTTC. Translated: CASSTGLWGRVPSSYEQYF.

The chain couples TRBV27 to TRBJ1-4; 10 nucleotides align to TRBD1. The V gene end was trimmed by 1 base and the J gene end by 8 bases; junction bases not matched to a gene: 10. This CDR3 is 17 amino acids long. Germline lookup yields CDR1 MNHEY and CDR2 SMNVEV (reference sequence). In DNA form, the CDR3 reads TGTGCCAGCAGTTTATATAGGGGGACAGGGGTTTCCGAAAAACTGTTTTTT. Translation gives CASSLYRGTGVSEKLFF. The whole variable domain, remainder taken from reference TRBV27 and TRBJ1-4, is EAQVTQNPRYLITVTGKKLTVTCSQNMNHEYMSWYRQDPGLGLRQIYYSMNVEVTDKGDVPEGYKVSRKEKRNFPLILESPSPNQTSLYFCASSLYRGTGVSEKLFFGSGTQLSVL.

The chain joins TRBV6-5 to TRBJ2-1; 7 positions agree with TRBD2. V shed 2 bases and J 1 base; nucleotides not matched to a gene: 2. The CDR3 totals 15 residues. CDR1 is MNHEY, CDR2 SVGAGI, per germline. For the CDR3, the DNA is TGTGCCAGCAGTTACGACGGGAGGTCCTACAATGAGCAGTTCTTC. Translating gives CASSYDGRSYNEQFF.

The chain uses TRBV4-1 and TRBJ2-1; D perhaps matches TRBD2 (5 bases). The CDR3 runs 15 residues. V shed 0 bases and J shed 8 bases, with 14 bases lying between them. Germline V gene lookup returns CDR1 MGHRA and CDR2 YSYEKL. For the CDR3, the DNA is TGCGCCAGCAGCCAAGATTGGGGAGTAGCAGATGAGCAGTTCTTC. This gives the protein CASSQDWGVADEQFF.

This chain connects TRBV7-8 to TRBJ2-7; D perhaps matches TRBD1 (5 bases). Germline-derived CDR1 and CDR2 are SGHVS and FQNEAQ. The V end lost 2 bases, the J end lost 6 bases, and 17 bases lay between the germline ends. The CDR3 has 15 amino acids. DNA for the CDR3: TGTGCCAGCAGCTTAAGTCAGGGCTCCCCCTTCGAGCAGTACTTC. Translating it yields CASSLSQGSPFEQYF.

The chain has TRBV7-2 and TRBJ1-1, with 7 positions matching TRBD1. CDR1 SGHTA and CDR2 FQGNSA come from the germline V gene. The CDR3 is 14 residues long. Trimming at V came to 11 bases and at J to 3 bases, leaving 12 bases not matched to a gene. CDR3 DNA sequence: TGTGCCTCGGCCCTTACAGGGGCCCACACTGAAGCTTTCTTT. This encodes CASALTGAHTEAFF.

The chain links TRBV5-4 to TRBJ2-7; D gene uncertain. V was clipped by 0 bases and J by 5 bases, with 12 bases between them. Germline V gene lookup returns CDR1 SGHNT and CDR2 YYREEE (reference sequence). The CDR3 totals 14 residues. The CDR3 sequence is CASSLAVSLNEQYF. In DNA form, the CDR3 reads TGTGCCAGCAGCTTGGCGGTTTCCCTAAACGAGCAGTACTTC. Full variable domain (outside the CDR3, taken from reference TRBV5-4 and TRBJ2-7): ETGVTQSPTHLIKTRGQQVTLRCSSQSGHNTVSWYQQALGQGPQFIFQYYREEENGRGNFPPRFSGLQFPNYSSELNVNALELDDSALYLCASSLAVSLNEQYFGPGTRLTVT.

The chain links TRBV7-7 to TRBJ2-5, with D tentatively TRBD1 (5 bases). CDR1 is SSHAT, CDR2 FNYEAQ, per germline (reference sequence). CDR3 length equals 13 residues. Trimming took 1 base from V and 4 from J, leaving 7 bases between them. CDR3 sequence reads: CASSLGRVETQYF. As DNA, the CDR3 is TGTGCCAGCAGCTTAGGCAGGGTAGAGACCCAGTACTTC. Filled out from reference TRBV7-7 and TRBJ2-5, the complete variable domain reads GAGVSQSPRYKVTKRGQDVTLRCDPISSHATLYWYQQALGQGPEFLTYFNYEAQPDKSGLPSDRFSAERPEGSISTLTIQRTEQRDSAMYRCASSLGRVETQYFGPGTRLLVL.

This chain uses TRBV29-1 with TRBJ2-7; 8 positions match TRBD1. CDR1 and CDR2 (germline): SQVTM, ANQGSEA. The CDR3 is 15 residues long. Trimming cost V 6 bases and J 3 bases; bases outside gene matches: 13. Written as DNA, the CDR3 is TGCAGCGTCGGGACAGGATCAACCGGCCTCTACGAGCAGTACTTC. Protein sequence: CSVGTGSTGLYEQYF.

The chain links TRBV2 to TRBJ2-7; no definite D call. This CDR3 contains 12 residues. The V end was cut by 6 bases, the J end by 4 bases, with 10 bases between. Germline lookup yields CDR1 SNHLY and CDR2 FYNNEI. DNA for the CDR3: TGTGCCAGCAGGACAAATGAATACGAGCAGTACTTC. It translates to CASRTNEYEQYF.

This chain connects TRBV19 to TRBJ1-4; D may be TRBD1 (6 bases). V gave up 7 bases and J gave up 8 bases, with 17 bases separating them. Germline V gives CDR1 LNHDA, CDR2 SQIVND (reference sequence). This CDR3 has 14 amino acids. The CDR3 DNA reads TGTGCCAGTACCAATACAGGGAAGGGAGAAAAACTGTTTTTT. Translation gives CASTNTGKGEKLFF. Together with reference TRBV19 and TRBJ1-4, the CDR3 gives the full variable domain: DGGITQSPKYLFRKEGQNVTLSCEQNLNHDAMYWYRQDPGQGLRLIYYSQIVNDFQKGDIAEGYSVSREKKESFPLTVTSAQKNPTAFYLCASTNTGKGEKLFFGSGTQLSVL.

The chain carries TRBV9 and TRBJ2-2; perhaps TRBD2 as D (6 bases). The germline V gene encodes CDR1 SGDLS and CDR2 YYNGEE. V was cut by 4 bases and J by 5 bases, with 12 bases left in between. The CDR3 loop spans 14 amino acids. The CDR3 region is CASSTGTLTGELFF. In DNA, the CDR3 is TGTGCCAGCAGCACTGGGACTCTAACCGGGGAGCTGTTTTTT.

The CDR3 region is CASSIAGARTEAFF. CDR3 DNA sequence: TGTGCCAGTAGTATAGCAGGGGCGCGAACTGAAGCTTTCTTT. The rearrangement joins TRBV19 to TRBJ1-1, with D perhaps matching TRBD1 (6 bases). CDR3 length equals 14 residues. Germline CDR1 LNHDA, CDR2 SQIVND (reference sequence). V dropped 1 base and J dropped 5 bases, with 11 bases sitting between them.

The gene calls are TRBV4-1 and TRBJ2-5; 7 bases align to TRBD2. The ends lost 0 bases at V and 0 bases at J; junction bases unmatched: 7. The germline gives CDR1 MGHRA, CDR2 YSYEKL. The CDR3 totals 17 residues. The CDR3 sequence: CASSQDQAGAYQETQYF. The CDR3 nucleotides read TGCGCCAGCAGCCAAGATCAGGCGGGAGCGTACCAAGAGACCCAGTACTTC.

This sequence joins TRBV7-6 and TRBJ1-1; D is unclear. The CDR3 contains 12 residues. Germline V gives CDR1 SGHVS, CDR2 FNYEAQ. V lost 5 bases to trimming and J lost 4 bases, with 8 bases between them. The CDR3 coding sequence is TGTGCCAGCAGCCCCGCGGTCACTGAAGCTTTCTTT. Its translation: CASSPAVTEAFF.

This clone occurred once. The V gene is TRBV5-1, the J gene TRBJ2-7; perhaps TRBD1 as D (5 bases). With 2 bases removed from V and 0 bases from J, the gap between germline ends came to 15 bases. The CDR3 extends over 16 amino acids. Germline V lookup: CDR1 SGHRS, CDR2 YFSETQ. The CDR3 sequence is CASSFGATDSSYEQYF. The CDR3 nucleotides read TGCGCCAGCAGCTTTGGGGCGACAGATAGCTCCTACGAGCAGTACTTC.

The chain joins TRBV28 to TRBJ2-1; 9 bases align to TRBD2. CDR3 length equals 19 residues. J was trimmed by 7 bases and V by 2 bases; bases with no gene match: 18. CDR1 is MDHEN and CDR2 is SYDVKM in the germline V gene. CDR3 residues: CASSLVRLAGRRKRNEQFF. CDR3 DNA: TGTGCCAGCAGTTTAGTGAGGCTAGCGGGAAGAAGAAAACGAAATGAGCAGTTCTTC.

The V and J genes are TRBV30 and TRBJ2-2, with TRBD1 as a possible D gene (7 bases). The CDR3 extends over 16 amino acids. Germline-derived CDR1 and CDR2 are GTSNPN and SVGIG (reference sequence). Trimming cost V 1 base and J 11 bases, with 23 bases left between them. The CDR3, as DNA: TGTGCCTGGAGTGGACTAGACAGGGCCGTGGGAGTCGAGCTGTTTTTT. It is translated as CAWSGLDRAVGVELFF.

The CDR3 is CASSQDRTGAGNTEAFF. For the CDR3, the DNA is TGCGCCAGCAGCCAAGATCGCACCGGGGCCGGGAACACTGAAGCTTTCTTT. The chain recombines TRBV4-1 with TRBJ1-1; tentatively, D is TRBD1 (5 bases). V was shortened by 0 bases and J by 1 base, with 15 bases between the two germline ends. The germline V gene has CDR1 MGHRA and CDR2 YSYEKL. This CDR3 contains 17 residues.